This entry lists 9 T cell receptor beta chains sequenced from one sample in a study of cytomegalovirus exposure and HLA in healthy donors. PCR primers comprised 60 Vbeta and 13 Jbeta primers. Measured with immunoSEQ multiplex PCR; TCRdb has only the in-frame clones, and not every one. The profile shows under 90,000 clones, 70% to 80% of them singletons. Sequencing input: PBMCs. The origin of the receptors is a woman in her forties or fifties in good health and CMV-seropositive.

This sequence joins TRBV7-6 and TRBJ2-6; 7 bases are a match to TRBD1. The CDR3 contains 18 residues. The germline V gene encodes CDR1 SGHVS and CDR2 FNYEAQ. J lost 2 bases, V lost 3 bases, and 10 bases had no gene match. The CDR3 loop is CASSFSPHTGAGANVLTF. The CDR3 DNA reads as TGTGCCAGCAGCTTCTCGCCCCATACAGGGGCTGGGGCCAACGTCCTGACTTTC.

V is TRBV10-2 and J is TRBJ2-2; 10 nucleotides align to TRBD2. In germline, CDR1 is WSHSY, CDR2 SAAADI. Trimming cost V 7 bases and J 3 bases; bases outside gene matches: 8. The CDR3 consists of 16 residues. CDR3 sequence: CASKERLAGDTGELFF. CDR3 bases: TGCGCCAGCAAAGAGCGACTAGCGGGTGACACCGGGGAGCTGTTTTTT.

In this sample, this clone is large. This sequence joins TRBV11-3 and TRBJ2-7; TRBD1 matches 7 bases. CDR3 size: 12 residues. V was pared by 5 bases and J by 6 bases, with 4 bases of the junction left unmatched. Germline V lookup: CDR1 SGHNT, CDR2 YENEEA. CDR3 DNA: TGTGCCAGCAGCACTTACAGGGGCGAGCAGTACTTC. Translating gives CASSTYRGEQYF.

This clone appeared once. V and J are TRBV19 and TRBJ2-7; 7 bases map to TRBD2. The V gene's germline CDR1 is LNHDA and CDR2 SQIVND (reference sequence). The CDR3 is 14 residues long. Trimming at V came to 1 base and at J to 3 bases, leaving 3 bases not matched to a gene. The DNA for the CDR3 is TGTGCCAGTAGTATAGGGGGAGGGCGCTACGAGCAGTACTTC. Residues: CASSIGGGRYEQYF.

The rearrangement joins TRBV7-8 to TRBJ2-7; a possible D gene is TRBD1 (6 bases). The V gene lost 2 bases and the J gene lost 0 bases, with 8 bases spanning the gap. The CDR3 loop spans 14 amino acids. Germline loops: CDR1 SGHVS, CDR2 FQNEAQ. CDR3 sequence (DNA): TGTGCCAGCAGCTTATTGGACAGCTCCTACGAGCAGTACTTC. Protein product: CASSLLDSSYEQYF.

The V call is TRBV9, the J call TRBJ2-1; 7 bases are shared with TRBD2. V shed 3 bases, J shed 8 bases, and the junction held 11 bases outside the gene matches. The CDR3 loop spans 15 amino acids. Germline V gives CDR1 SGDLS, CDR2 YYNGEE. The CDR3 DNA is TGTGCCAGCAGCGAGCGGGGTATGGGGATCGATGAGCAGTTCTTC. It yields the protein CASSERGMGIDEQFF. Full variable domain (missing parts from reference TRBV9 and TRBJ2-1): DSGVTQTPKHLITATGQRVTLRCSPRSGDLSVYWYQQSLDQGLQFLIQYYNGEERAKGNILERFSAQQFPDLHSELNLSSLELGDSALYFCASSERGMGIDEQFFGPGTRLTVL.

The chain carries TRBV4-3 and TRBJ2-6, with D possibly TRBD1 on 6 matching bases. Germline CDR1 is LGHNA and CDR2 is YSLEER. V lost 4 bases and J lost 0, with 16 bases in between. The CDR3 has 18 amino acids. The CDR3 is CASSRALGADSGANVLTF. In DNA, the CDR3 is TGCGCCAGCAGCCGAGCTTTGGGGGCCGACTCTGGGGCCAACGTCCTGACTTTC.

The chain joins TRBV4-3 to TRBJ1-5; weak D call: TRBD1 (5 bases). The CDR3 has 16 amino acids. Germline loops: CDR1 LGHNA, CDR2 YSLEER. Trimming cost V 4 bases and J 7 bases, with 20 bases left between them. CDR3 sequence reads: CASSRELGRVDQPQHF. CDR3 bases: TGCGCCAGCAGCCGAGAACTCGGCAGGGTAGACCAGCCCCAGCATTTT.

The rearrangement joins TRBV28 to TRBJ1-5; TRBD1 is a possible D gene (5 bases). Per germline, CDR1 MDHEN and CDR2 SYDVKM. The CDR3 runs 15 residues. V lost 2 bases and J lost 2, with 10 bases in between. The CDR3, as DNA: TGTGCCAGCAGTTTAGGACATCCAGGCAATCAGCCCCAGCATTTT. This sequence encodes CASSLGHPGNQPQHF.